This entry is about one T cell receptor beta chain. These data come from a study of OX40 agonist ivuxolimab in advanced cancers. Study summary: One hepatocellular carcinoma and a couple of cutaneous melanoma patients partially responded.

Germline CDR1 is SGHRS and CDR2 is YFSETQ. J was trimmed by 4 bases and V by 5 bases; bases with no gene match: 5. CDR3 length: 14 residues. Profiled with immunoSEQ multiplex PCR; TCRdb holds only in-frame clones, not every one. There are tens of thousands of clones in the sample; roughly 86% occur only once, and 0.9% to 1.2% lies in the top ten. V usage is TRBV5-1 and J usage is TRBJ2-2, with 7 bases matching TRBD1. This receptor was taken from an adult with an advanced solid tumor such as melanoma, head and neck, liver or kidney cancer. Material: CD4+ or CD8+ T cells sorted from blood, obtained in a trial of the OX40 agonist ivuxolimab. CDR3 nucleotide sequence: TGCGCCAGCAGGTCGACAGGGACCACCGGGGAGCTGTTTTTT. Its translation: CASRSTGTTGELFF.